The 30 T cell receptor beta chains below come from one sample, sequenced in a study of tumor-infiltrating lymphocytes in primary liver carcinoma. A constant-region primer served to make TCR beta cDNA from approximately 490 ng total RNA. Three rounds of nested multiplex PCR with slightly modified ARM-PCR produced TCR beta libraries. In the first two PCR rounds, TRBV1-TRBV30 forward primers were paired with a C-beta reverse primer, and each round lasted about 9 cycles. TCRdb reanalysed the multiplex PCR reads using MiXCR and keeps one entry per CDR3 protein. The table records about 64,000 distinct CDR3 sequences, roughly two thirds of them present only once. Investigators took RNA and DNA out together from roughly 21-30 mg of unsorted bulk tissue. Sequencing was done on a sample of liver tumor tissue from sampling region 4. Subset noted: tumor region T4, right-lateral pole. The origin of the receptors is a man aged 40-49 years with primary liver carcinoma and hepatitis B virus infection.

This clonotype was seen a handful of times. The chain joins TRBV12-3 or TRBV12-4 to TRBJ2-1; maybe TRBD1 (6 bases). V shed 7 bases and J shed 8 bases, with 24 bases lying between them. CDR3 size: 16 residues. CDR3 bases: TGTGCCAGCAATAAAGGGGACAATTCTCTCCGGGATGAGCAGTTCTTC. This sequence encodes CASNKGDNSLRDEQFF.

On this clonotype: Germline is not matched at one junction end, which may reflect a read error. The gene calls are TRBV4-1 and TRBJ2-5; D is perhaps TRBD2 (5 bases). Germline values: CDR1 MGHRA, CDR2 YSYEKL. This CDR3 contains 14 residues. CDR3 sequence (DNA): TGCGCCAGCGGCCCTTCAGAGGGCGGTGAGACACAGCACTTC. Its protein product is CASGPSEGGETQHF.

Relative to its sample, this clonotype is medium-sized. This chain connects TRBV11-2 to TRBJ2-1; 8 bases match TRBD2. Trimming cost V 4 bases and J 4 bases; bases outside gene matches: 6. The length of the CDR3 is 15 residues. Germline V gene lookup returns CDR1 SGHAT and CDR2 FQNNGV. CDR3 sequence: CASSWSGRGYNEQFF. The DNA for the CDR3 is TGTGCCAGCAGCTGGAGCGGGAGAGGGTACAATGAGCAGTTCTTC.

V and J are TRBV5-1 and TRBJ2-7, with 9 nucleotides matching TRBD2. Germline V gives CDR1 SGHRS, CDR2 YFSETQ. The J segment lost 5 bases and the V segment lost 4 bases, leaving 7 bases of the junction unmatched. The CDR3 extends over 14 amino acids. This CDR3 reads CASSPSAGGNEQYV. The DNA for the CDR3 is TGCGCCAGCAGCCCCTCAGCGGGAGGAAACGAGCAGTACGTC.

This clonotype was observed many times. V and J are TRBV29-1 and TRBJ2-1, with TRBD2 identical over 10 bases. V was pared by 4 bases and J by 9 bases, with 9 bases of the junction left unmatched. This CDR3 has 14 amino acids. CDR1 SQVTM and CDR2 ANQGSEA come from the germline V gene. CDR3 sequence (DNA): TGCAGCGTTGTACGGCTAGCGGGAGTTCTTGAGCAGTTCTTC. This sequence encodes CSVVRLAGVLEQFF.

This clonotype has only one observation. A read error may account for a junction end that differs from germline. This chain connects TRBV11-3 to TRBJ2-1; a possible D gene is TRBD2 (5 bases). This CDR3 is built from 15 residues. Germline V gene data show CDR1 as SGHNT and CDR2 as YENEEA. CDR3 sequence: CASRQLVGDFDEEFF. The CDR3 DNA reads as TGTGCCAGCAGACAGCTAGTGGGAGATTTCGATGAGGAGTTCTTC. The variable domain in full, with the rest retrieved from reference TRBV11-3 and TRBJ2-1, is EAGVVQSPRYKIIEKKQPVAFWCNPISGHNTLYWYLQNLGQGPELLIRYENEEAVDDSQLPKDRFSAERLKGVDSTLKIQPAELGDSAVYLCASRQLVGDFDEEFFGPGTRLTVL.

The chain links TRBV6-5 to TRBJ1-6, with a weak D call TRBD1 (6 bases). CDR1 is MNHEY and CDR2 is SVGAGI in the germline V gene. With 7 bases removed from V and 5 bases from J, the gap between germline ends came to 15 bases. The CDR3 is made up of 15 amino acids. CDR3 loop: CASTKQGANNSPLHF. The CDR3 nucleotides are TGTGCCAGCACCAAACAGGGAGCGAATAATTCACCCCTCCACTTT.

Concerning this clonotype itself: One end of the junction is discordant with germline, which a read error may explain. This chain links TRBV7-8 with TRBJ2-3; D possibly corresponds to TRBD2 (6 bases). Looked up from germline, CDR1 is SGHVS and CDR2 is FQNEAQ. This CDR3 has 13 residues. CDR3 sequence: CASWGVDENTQYF. DNA of the CDR3: TGTGCTAGCTGGGGGGTGGACGAGAATACACAGTATTTT.

This rearrangement joins TRBV6-6 to TRBJ2-5, with D uncertain. The V gene lost 0 bases and the J gene lost 4 bases, with 6 bases spanning the gap. CDR1 MNHNY and CDR2 SVGAGI come from the germline V gene (reference sequence). The CDR3 totals 13 residues. The CDR3 DNA sequence: TGTGCCAGCAGTTACTCGACGATAGAGACCCAGTACTTC. Translating gives CASSYSTIETQYF.

As for this clonotype: The missing conserved phenylalanine or tryptophan at the end of this CDR3 makes a read error likely. The chain combines TRBV4-2 with TRBJ2-7; either TRBD1 or TRBD2 may supply D (5 bases each). Between the trimmed V and J ends, which lost 1 base and 3 bases, there was a span of 13 bases. This CDR3 has 15 residues. Germline V CDR1 and CDR2: LGHNA, YNFKEQ. CDR3 in amino acids: CASSQGKGSGYEQYL. Written as DNA, the CDR3 is TGTGCCAGCAGCCAAGGTAAGGGGAGCGGCTACGAGCAGTACTTA.

This clonotype has more than one count but fewer than ten. The chain combines TRBV4-2 with TRBJ2-3; D is ambiguous. CDR3 length: 16 residues. Germline V lookup: CDR1 LGHNA, CDR2 YNFKEQ. Trimming stripped 0 bases from V and 1 base from J, with 11 bases between. This CDR3 is CASSQEAAPCTDTQYF. The CDR3 DNA sequence: TGTGCCAGCAGCCAAGAGGCAGCGCCCTGCACAGATACGCAGTATTTT.

In this sample, this clonotype turned up many times. This chain connects TRBV5-4 to TRBJ2-5; TRBD2 matches 13 bases. V dropped 0 bases and J dropped 7; count of bases not matched to a gene: 3. Germline CDR1 reads SGHNT; CDR2 reads YYREEE (reference sequence). This CDR3 comprises 15 residues. CDR3 nucleotides: TGTGCCAGCAGCTTGGCCGGGACTAGCGGGGTGACCCAGTACTTC. This gives the protein CASSLAGTSGVTQYF.

In its sample, this clonotype was seen a few times. The junction departs from germline at one end; a sequencing error may be responsible. The CDR3 DNA reads TGTGCCAGCAACTTAGTTCTTCAGGGTTGGACAAGGGAGCTGTTTTTT. Amino acids: CASNLVLQGWTRELFF. J is TRBJ2-2 and V is TRBV7-9, with D perhaps TRBD1 (5 bases). The germline CDR1 and CDR2 sequences are SEHNR and FQNEAQ (reference sequence). The CDR3 length is 16 residues. The entire variable domain, with the rest obtained from reference TRBV7-9 and TRBJ2-2, is as follows: DTGVSQNPRHKITKRGQNVTFRCDPISEHNRLYWYRQTLGQGPEFLTYFQNEAQLEKSRLLSDRFSAERPKGSFSTLEIQRTEQGDSAMYLCASNLVLQGWTRELFFGEGSRLTVL.

About this clonotype: One junction end does not reproduce the germline sequence, and a read error may be involved. The chain is built from TRBV29-1 and TRBJ2-2, with D tentatively TRBD1 or TRBD2 (5 bases each). Germline V CDR1 and CDR2: SQVTM, ANQGSEA. The CDR3 has 15 residues. In DNA, the CDR3 is TGCAGTGTTGAAGCGGTTGGGGGAACCACCGGGAAGCTGTTTTTT. Protein sequence: CSVEAVGGTTGKLFF.

This clonotype came up many times. The gene calls are TRBV12-3 or TRBV12-4 and TRBJ2-1, with TRBD2 identical over 9 bases. Trimming at V came to 6 bases and at J to 7 bases, leaving 7 bases not matched to a gene. The CDR3 is made up of 14 amino acids. This CDR3 reads CASRRLADLNEQFF. CDR3 nucleotide sequence: TGTGCCAGCAGGAGACTAGCGGACCTAAATGAGCAGTTCTTC.

To note about this clonotype: The CDR3 end shows no conserved phenylalanine or tryptophan, and so a read error is likely. J is TRBJ2-5 and V is TRBV4-1; a possible D gene is TRBD2 (5 bases). CDR1 and CDR2 from the germline V gene are MGHRA and YSYEKL. The length of the CDR3 is 16 residues. The CDR3 coding sequence is TGCGCCTGCAGCCAAGATCGGGGAACTCACCAAGAGACCCAGTACTCC. It is translated as CACSQDRGTHQETQYS.

Comment on this clonotype: A junction end diverges from the germline sequence, so it may reflect a read error. CDR3 in amino acids: CASSPRDRGTDTQFF. The CDR3 coding sequence is TGCGCCAGTAGTCCTCGGGACAGGGGGACAGATACGCAGTTTTTT. This rearrangement joins TRBV11-2 to TRBJ2-3; 11 nucleotides agree with TRBD1. CDR1 and CDR2 (germline): SGHAT, FQNNGV. This CDR3 is 15 amino acids long. Filled out from reference TRBV11-2 and TRBJ2-3, the complete variable domain reads EAGVAQSPRYKIIEKRQSVAFWCNPISGHATLYWYQQILGQGPKLLIQFQNNGVVDDSQLPKDRFSAERLKGVDSTLKIQPAKLEDSAVYLCASSPRDRGTDTQFFGPGTRLTVL.

Worth noting for this clonotype: It may be a read error: a sequence one base away is much more abundant. This CDR3 reads CPSSLPPAAMNTEAFF. CDR3 DNA sequence: TGTCCCAGCAGTTTACCCCCGGCGGCCATGAACACTGAAGCTTTCTTT. The J gene is TRBJ1-1, the V gene TRBV28; D remains unclear. Germline V gene data show CDR1 as MDHEN and CDR2 as SYDVKM. The CDR3 consists of 16 residues. The whole variable domain, filled in from reference TRBV28 and TRBJ1-1, reads DVKVTQSSRYLVKRTGEKVFLECVQDMDHENMFWYRQDPGLGLRLIYFSYDVKMKEKGDIPEGYSVSREKKERFSLILESASTNQTSMYLCPSSLPPAAMNTEAFFGQGTRLTVV.

In this sample, this clonotype turned up once. V is TRBV29-1 and J is TRBJ2-5; D is undetermined. V was clipped by 1 base and J by 0 bases, with 9 bases between them. The CDR3 length is 14 residues. Germline CDR1 is SQVTM and CDR2 is ANQGSEA. The chain's CDR3 is CSVEVAIHQETQYF. In DNA, the CDR3 is TGCAGCGTTGAAGTAGCCATTCACCAAGAGACCCAGTACTTC.

J is TRBJ2-3 and V is TRBV7-2; D remains ambiguous. V shed 5 bases and J shed 0 bases, with 9 bases lying between them. CDR3 length equals 14 residues. Germline lookup yields CDR1 SGHTA and CDR2 FQGNSA. Written as DNA, the CDR3 is TGTGCCAGCAGCCCACAACCTAGCACAGATACGCAGTATTTT. It specifies CASSPQPSTDTQYF.

This clonotype was seen only once. The chain recombines TRBV6-6 with TRBJ2-4; perhaps TRBD2 as D (5 bases). V was cut by 6 bases and J by 2 bases, with 17 bases left in between. CDR1 is MNHNY, CDR2 SVGAGI, per germline (reference sequence). The CDR3 sequence is 16 residues long. The CDR3 region has the DNA TGTGCCAGCAGCTTGGGGATAGGAGGATCCAAAAACATTCAGTACTTC. This translates into CASSLGIGGSKNIQYF.

V usage is TRBV5-5 and J usage is TRBJ1-5; D possibly corresponds to TRBD1 (5 bases). Trimming took off 6 bases at V and 7 bases at J, with 20 bases between the two ends. CDR3 length: 15 residues. Germline loops: CDR1 SGHKS, CDR2 YYEKEE (reference sequence). CDR3 in DNA: TGTGCCAGCAACCTAAATGGACAAGTTCAACAGCCCCAGCATTTT. Its protein product is CASNLNGQVQQPQHF.

For this clonotype: The junction and the germline gene differ at one end; a read error may be behind it. The chain uses TRBV4-2 and TRBJ2-7; 16 bases are a match to TRBD2. The CDR3 length is 18 residues. CDR1 and CDR2 (germline): LGHNA, YNFKEQ. CDR3 loop: CAGSGIPGLAGGPHEQYF. The CDR3 DNA follows: TGTGCCGGCAGTGGAATACCGGGACTAGCGGGAGGGCCACACGAGCAGTATTTC.

Turning to this clonotype: At one boundary the junction diverges from the germline segment, which might be a read error. The V call is TRBV6-6, the J call TRBJ1-5; no definite D call. The germline V gene encodes CDR1 MNHNY and CDR2 SVGAGI (reference sequence). CDR3 length equals 14 residues. CDR3 sequence reads: CASSESNSNQPQNF. The CDR3 DNA sequence: TGTGCCAGCAGTGAGAGCAATAGCAATCAGCCCCAGAATTTT.

In the case of this clonotype: This CDR3 is missing its conserved last phenylalanine or tryptophan, likely due to a read error. The chain couples TRBV11-2 to TRBJ2-7; TRBD1 is a possible D gene (5 bases). In germline, CDR1 is SGHAT, CDR2 FQNNGV. The CDR3 is 13 amino acids. In DNA form, the CDR3 reads TGTGCCAGAAGCTTGGCGACAGTCTACAAGCAGTACCTC. Residues: CARSLATVYKQYL.

V is TRBV10-3 and J is TRBJ2-1; 11 bases map to TRBD2. V was pared by 8 bases and J by 2 bases, with 17 bases of the junction left unmatched. The CDR3 runs 19 residues. Germline-derived CDR1 and CDR2 are ENHRY and SYGVKD. The chain's CDR3 is CAIPAGTSGSQGAYNEQFF. The CDR3 region has the DNA TGTGCCATCCCCGCGGGGACTAGCGGTTCCCAGGGGGCCTACAATGAGCAGTTCTTC.

As for this clonotype: Since a much larger clone is just one base distant, this may be a read error. This chain uses TRBV4-3 with TRBJ2-7, with D unresolved. V lost 1 base and J lost 6, with 10 bases in between. Germline values: CDR1 LGHNA, CDR2 YSLEER. The CDR3 has 13 residues. The CDR3 protein is CASSQVGKSEQYF. The CDR3 DNA reads as TGCGCCAGCAGCCAAGTTGGGAAGTCCGAGCAGTACTTC.

This clonotype came up a few times. This rearrangement joins TRBV6-1 to TRBJ1-3, with a tentative D call TRBD1 (6 bases). Trimming took 9 bases from V and 10 from J, leaving 28 bases between them. The CDR3 spans 16 residues. CDR1 and CDR2 from the germline V gene are MNHNS and SASEGT. The CDR3 DNA is TGTGCCAGTAGTACCCCGGAGAGGGGGAGGATAAAGACCATATATTTT. Residues: CASSTPERGRIKTIYF.

About this clonotype: The junction and the germline gene differ at one end; a read error may be behind it. V is TRBV5-4 and J is TRBJ1-1; D not resolved. Germline V lookup: CDR1 SGHNT, CDR2 YYREEE (reference sequence). There are 15 residues in the CDR3. Written as DNA, the CDR3 is TGTGCCAACAGCTTGATAGGGTCGAAGGACACTGAAGCTTTCTTT. This codes for CANSLIGSKDTEAFF.

The chain has TRBV29-1 and TRBJ2-5; 7 bases line up with TRBD1. This CDR3 contains 13 residues. Germline V CDR1 and CDR2: SQVTM, ANQGSEA. The CDR3 DNA is TGCGGCATTGGCGAACAGGGGATGGAGACCCAGTACTTC. It is translated as CGIGEQGMETQYF.